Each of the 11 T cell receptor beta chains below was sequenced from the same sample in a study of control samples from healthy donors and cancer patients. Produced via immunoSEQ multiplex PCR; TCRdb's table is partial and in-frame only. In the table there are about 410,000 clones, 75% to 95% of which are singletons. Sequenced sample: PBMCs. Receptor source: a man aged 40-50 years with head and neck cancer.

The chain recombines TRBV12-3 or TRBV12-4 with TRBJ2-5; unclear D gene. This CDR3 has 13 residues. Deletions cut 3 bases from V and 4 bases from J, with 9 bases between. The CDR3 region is CASSFSPGETQYF. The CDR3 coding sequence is TGTGCCAGCAGTTTTAGCCCAGGAGAGACCCAGTACTTC.

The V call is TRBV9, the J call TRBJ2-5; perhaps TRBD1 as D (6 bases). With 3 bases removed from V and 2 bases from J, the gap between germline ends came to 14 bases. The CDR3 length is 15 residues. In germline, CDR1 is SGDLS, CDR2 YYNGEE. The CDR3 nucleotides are TGTGCCAGCAGCGGGTTTCAAGGGGGACAAGAGACCCAGTACTTC. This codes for CASSGFQGGQETQYF.

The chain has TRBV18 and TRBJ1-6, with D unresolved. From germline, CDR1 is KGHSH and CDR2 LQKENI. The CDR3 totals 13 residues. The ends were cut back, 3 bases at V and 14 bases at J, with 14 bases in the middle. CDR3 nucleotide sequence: TGTGCCAGCTCACCGATCGGGGTCCCGGCCCTCCACTTT. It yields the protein CASSPIGVPALHF.

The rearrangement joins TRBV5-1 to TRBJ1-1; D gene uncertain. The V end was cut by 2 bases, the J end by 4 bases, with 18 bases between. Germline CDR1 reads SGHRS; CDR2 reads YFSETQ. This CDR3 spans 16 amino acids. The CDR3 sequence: CASSFRTQNEGTEAFF. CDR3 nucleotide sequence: TGCGCCAGCAGCTTCCGCACTCAGAACGAGGGCACTGAAGCTTTCTTT.

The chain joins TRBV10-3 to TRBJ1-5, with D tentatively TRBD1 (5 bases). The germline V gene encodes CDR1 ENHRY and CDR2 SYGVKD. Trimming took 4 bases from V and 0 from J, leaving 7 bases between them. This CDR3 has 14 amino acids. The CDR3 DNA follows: TGTGCCATCAGTGTACAGGATAGCAATCAGCCCCAGCATTTT. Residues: CAISVQDSNQPQHF.

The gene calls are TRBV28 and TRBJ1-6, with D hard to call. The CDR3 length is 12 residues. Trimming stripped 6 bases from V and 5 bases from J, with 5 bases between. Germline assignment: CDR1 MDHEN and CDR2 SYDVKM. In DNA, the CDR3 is TGTGCCAGCAGCGTAAATAATTCACCCCTCCACTTT. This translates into CASSVNNSPLHF.

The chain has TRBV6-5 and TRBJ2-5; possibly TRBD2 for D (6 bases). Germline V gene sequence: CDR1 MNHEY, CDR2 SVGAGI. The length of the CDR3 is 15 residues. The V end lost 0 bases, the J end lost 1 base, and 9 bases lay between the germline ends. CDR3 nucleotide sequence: TGTGCCAGCAGTTACTCGGGGGGACCCCAAGAGACCCAGTACTTC. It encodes CASSYSGGPQETQYF.

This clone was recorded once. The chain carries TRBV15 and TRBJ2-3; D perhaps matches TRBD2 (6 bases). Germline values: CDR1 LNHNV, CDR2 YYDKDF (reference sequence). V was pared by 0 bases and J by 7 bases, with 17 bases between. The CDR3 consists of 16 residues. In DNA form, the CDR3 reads TGTGCCACCAGCAGAGATAGGACTAACCTGGGGAATACGCAGTATTTT. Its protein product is CATSRDRTNLGNTQYF.

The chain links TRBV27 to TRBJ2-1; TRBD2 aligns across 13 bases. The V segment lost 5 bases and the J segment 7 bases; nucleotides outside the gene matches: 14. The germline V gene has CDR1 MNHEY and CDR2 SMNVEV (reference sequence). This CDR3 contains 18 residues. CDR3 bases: TGTGCCAGCAGTATACGGACTAGCGGGAGCCCTCCTGTGAATGAGCAGTTCTTC. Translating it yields CASSIRTSGSPPVNEQFF.

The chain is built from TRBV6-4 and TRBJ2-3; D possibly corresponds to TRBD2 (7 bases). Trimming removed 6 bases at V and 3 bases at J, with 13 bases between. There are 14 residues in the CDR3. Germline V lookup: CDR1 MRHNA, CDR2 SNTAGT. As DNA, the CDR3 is TGTGCCAGCAGCGCAGGGGAGGGTACAGATACGCAGTATTTT. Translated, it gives CASSAGEGTDTQYF.

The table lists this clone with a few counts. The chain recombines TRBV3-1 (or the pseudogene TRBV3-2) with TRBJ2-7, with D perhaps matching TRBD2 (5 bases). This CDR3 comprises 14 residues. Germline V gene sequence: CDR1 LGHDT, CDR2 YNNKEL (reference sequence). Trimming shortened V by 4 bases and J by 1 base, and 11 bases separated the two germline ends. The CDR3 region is CASSRRGGSYEQYF. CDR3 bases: TGTGCCAGCAGCCGCCGGGGTGGGTCCTACGAGCAGTACTTC.